Each of the 28 T cell receptor beta chains below was sequenced from the same sample in a study of blood T cells in healthy people across ages. Sample-barcoded 5' priming and a J-beta primer mix drove a second PCR of roughly 7 to 11 cycles. TCRdb ran MiXCR on the 5' RACE reads and lists one entry per CDR3 protein. The sample holds fewer than 2 million distinct CDR3 sequences; approximately 39% are singletons and the top ten take more than 20%. The material sequenced was blood. Source of these receptors: a human donor in good health.

J is TRBJ1-2 and V is TRBV29-1; maybe TRBD1 (6 bases). The CDR3 runs 13 residues. CDR1 is SQVTM and CDR2 is ANQGSEA in the germline V gene. In DNA form, the CDR3 reads TGCACCGTGTTCCCACAGGGAGCATATGGCTACACCTTC. Translation: CTVFPQGAYGYTF.

This clonotype appeared a few times. The chain is built from TRBV20-1 and TRBJ2-5; a possible D gene is TRBD2 (6 bases). CDR3 size: 13 residues. V lost 0 bases and J lost 5, with 10 bases in between. In germline, CDR1 is DFQATT, CDR2 SNEGSKA (reference sequence). CDR3 residues: CSARESGLETQYF. The CDR3 bases are TGCAGTGCTAGAGAAAGCGGGTTGGAGACCCAGTACTTC.

V gene TRBV4-2 combines with J gene TRBJ1-2; 9 bases match TRBD1. Germline V gene data show CDR1 as LGHNA and CDR2 as YNFKEQ. J was trimmed by 6 bases and V by 8 bases; bases with no gene match: 16. The CDR3 spans 16 residues. The CDR3 sequence: CASEGTGSAYLDGYTF. The CDR3 DNA reads as TGTGCCAGCGAGGGGACAGGGAGTGCCTATTTGGATGGCTACACCTTC.

In this sample, this clonotype turned up a few times. The chain combines TRBV27 with TRBJ1-2; tentative D call: TRBD1 (6 bases). Trimming took 1 base from V and 8 from J, leaving 11 bases between them. The germline gives CDR1 MNHEY, CDR2 SMNVEV (reference sequence). There are 13 residues in the CDR3. The CDR3 DNA sequence: TGTGCCAGCAGTTTATATGAGGGGGGCGGCTACACCTTC. Amino acid sequence: CASSLYEGGGYTF.

There are a few counts of this clonotype. The chain has TRBV6-1 and TRBJ2-1; 12 bases are shared with TRBD2. Losses at the gene ends were 7 bases for V and 10 bases for J; bases not matched to a gene: 2. The CDR3 runs to 12 residues. The germline gives CDR1 MNHNS, CDR2 SASEGT. CDR3 residues: CASTTSGGEQFF. The CDR3 DNA reads TGTGCCAGCACAACTAGCGGGGGGGAGCAGTTCTTC.

V is TRBV6-5 and J is TRBJ1-1; 7 nucleotides match TRBD1. This CDR3 contains 11 residues. Germline trimming cut 6 bases from V and 8 bases from J; bases unmatched to any gene: 3. Germline V gives CDR1 MNHEY, CDR2 SVGAGI. CDR3 amino acids: CASRRDREAFF. For the CDR3, the DNA is TGTGCCAGCAGACGGGACAGAGAAGCTTTCTTT.

The chain combines TRBV20-1 with TRBJ2-1, with 16 bases lining up with TRBD2. Germline CDR1 and CDR2: DFQATT and SNEGSKA (reference sequence). After removal of 2 bases from V and 3 bases from J, the junction contained 10 bases not matched to a gene. The length of the CDR3 is 19 residues. In nucleotides, the CDR3 is TGCAGTGCTAGATCCCCGGGACTAGCGGGGGGGCCGGTCTACAATGAGCAGTTCTTC. Residues: CSARSPGLAGGPVYNEQFF.

This chain connects TRBV6-2 or TRBV6-3 to TRBJ2-5; unclear D gene. CDR1 and CDR2 from the germline V gene are MNHEY and SVGEGT. The CDR3 length is 15 residues. The V end was cut by 2 bases, the J end by 0 bases, with 10 bases between. In DNA, the CDR3 is TGTGCCAGCAGTTACCTAGACTGGCACCAAGAGACCCAGTACTTC. This sequence encodes CASSYLDWHQETQYF.

The rearrangement joins TRBV20-1 to TRBJ1-2; tentative D call: TRBD1 (6 bases). The germline V and J ends were trimmed by 6 bases and 4 bases, with 15 bases remaining between them. Germline-derived CDR1 and CDR2 are DFQATT and SNEGSKA (reference sequence). This CDR3 is built from 13 residues. DNA for the CDR3: TGCAGTGCGTACCGGGACACAAGCTATGGCTACACCTTC. The encoded protein is CSAYRDTSYGYTF.

In this sample, this clonotype turned up a few times. This chain connects TRBV5-6 to TRBJ2-5; D remains unclear. With 0 bases removed from V and 10 bases from J, the gap between germline ends came to 7 bases. The CDR3 runs to 11 residues. Per the germline V gene, CDR1 is SGHDT and CDR2 is YYEEEE. The CDR3 DNA is TGTGCCAGCAGCTTGGGGGTTATCCAGTACTTC. Amino acids: CASSLGVIQYF. Looking up the rest from reference TRBV5-6 and TRBJ2-5 gives the full variable domain: DAGVTQSPTHLIKTRGQQVTLRCSPKSGHDTVSWYQQALGQGPQFIFQYYEEEERQRGNFPDRFSGHQFPNYSSELNVNALLLGDSALYLCASSLGVIQYFGPGTRLLVL.

Only a few counts were recorded for this clonotype. DNA for the CDR3: TGTGCCAGCAGCACAGAGGTTGGCTACACCTTC. Protein product: CASSTEVGYTF. The V gene is TRBV5-5, the J gene TRBJ1-2; unclear D gene. The CDR3 totals 11 residues. Germline values: CDR1 SGHKS, CDR2 YYEKEE (reference sequence). V was trimmed by 4 bases and J by 7 bases, leaving 8 bases between them.

V usage is TRBV18 and J usage is TRBJ2-7; D possibly uses TRBD1 or TRBD2 (6 bases each). From germline, CDR1 is KGHSH and CDR2 LQKENI. V gave up 3 bases and J gave up 6 bases, with 15 bases separating them. This CDR3 comprises 14 residues. The CDR3 DNA reads TGTGCCAGCTCACCGGACCCGACGGGGGCCGAGCAGTACTTC. It codes for CASSPDPTGAEQYF.

The sample holds a few counts of this clonotype. This sequence joins TRBV24-1 and TRBJ2-5, with no clear D. The germline gives CDR1 KGHDR, CDR2 SFDVKD. This CDR3 has 14 amino acids. The germline V and J ends were trimmed by 4 bases and 4 bases, with 12 bases remaining between them. CDR3 residues: CATSDPTDTETQYF. The DNA for the CDR3 is TGTGCCACCAGTGACCCAACAGATACAGAGACCCAGTACTTC.

The chain uses TRBV11-2 and TRBJ2-5; TRBD1 agrees at 12 bases. Germline CDR1 SGHAT, CDR2 FQNNGV. The CDR3 covers 18 residues. V gave up 2 bases and J gave up 5 bases; unmatched junction bases: 12. The CDR3 sequence: CASSLKVSGTGGRETQYF. The CDR3, as DNA: TGTGCCAGCAGCTTAAAGGTTTCGGGGACAGGGGGCAGGGAGACCCAGTACTTC.

The chain couples TRBV12-5 to TRBJ1-2; 8 nucleotides match TRBD1. Unmatched junction bases numbered 4, after V lost 1 base and J lost 9 bases. Germline CDR1 and CDR2: LGHNT and FRNRAP. The CDR3 runs 13 residues. The CDR3 spells CASGLEDRASYTF. CDR3 DNA sequence: TGTGCTAGTGGTTTGGAGGACAGGGCGAGCTACACCTTC.

This clonotype was picked up one time. The chain combines TRBV7-2 with TRBJ2-4; D is perhaps TRBD1 (5 bases). The DNA end lines up better with TRBJ2-7; the J call may be wrong. Germline CDR1 and CDR2: SGHTA and FQGNSA. The CDR3 loop spans 16 amino acids. The CDR3 region has the DNA TGTGCCAGCAGCTTAGGGTTCAGGGTCCCTGGACACGAGCAGTACTTC. Amino acids: CASSLGFRVPGHEQYF.

This clonotype showed up many times. The chain links TRBV7-2 to TRBJ2-7; D gene ambiguous. CDR1 and CDR2 (germline): SGHTA, FQGNSA. This CDR3 is built from 12 residues. The germline V and J ends were trimmed by 4 bases and 3 bases, with 7 bases remaining between them. The CDR3 spells CASSSLLYEQYF. DNA for the CDR3: TGTGCCAGCAGCTCCCTTCTCTACGAGCAGTACTTC.

V gene TRBV25-1 combines with J gene TRBJ2-4; TRBD1 might be the D (6 bases). Matching the DNA end better, TRBJ2-7 makes the J call doubtful. CDR1 MGHDK and CDR2 SYGVNS come from the germline V gene. The CDR3 totals 16 residues. CDR3 sequence (DNA): TGTGCCAGCAGTGAATATGGGGCAGGGGCGCGTGACGAGCAGTACTTC. Amino acids: CASSEYGAGARDEQYF.

The chain combines TRBV7-9 with TRBJ1-1; D gene ambiguous. The CDR3 covers 14 residues. The V and J ends lost 1 base and 9 bases respectively, with 15 bases between them. Germline V gives CDR1 SEHNR, CDR2 FQNEAQ (reference sequence). In DNA, the CDR3 is TGTGCCAGCAGCTTAGGGAACAGACTTACCCAAGCTTTCTTT. This gives the protein CASSLGNRLTQAFF.

This clonotype was observed a handful of times. The chain uses TRBV4-3 and TRBJ2-1; the match to TRBD1 covers 8 bases. V was clipped by 0 bases and J by 8 bases; unmatched bases: 15. Germline V gives CDR1 LGHNA, CDR2 YSLEER. The CDR3 length is 18 residues. This chain's CDR3 is CASSQDQGAVMYSDEQFF. CDR3 nucleotides: TGCGCCAGCAGCCAAGACCAGGGGGCGGTAATGTATTCCGATGAGCAGTTCTTC.

This clonotype came up a few times. The chain has TRBV12-5 and TRBJ2-4, with D perhaps TRBD1 (5 bases). Gene TRBJ2-7 matches the end of the DNA better, so the J call may be wrong. Germline CDR1 LGHNT, CDR2 FRNRAP. There are 15 residues in the CDR3. CDR3 region: CASGLATGRGHEQYF. The CDR3 nucleotides are TGTGCTAGTGGTTTGGCCACAGGAAGAGGCCACGAGCAGTACTTC.

This chain links TRBV6-2 or TRBV6-3 with TRBJ2-5; no firm D call. Per germline, CDR1 MNHEY and CDR2 SVGEGT. The CDR3 length is 14 residues. Trimming removed 5 bases from V and 1 base from J, with 11 bases in between. Here the CDR3 DNA reads TGTGCCAGCAGTAACGGACGGTCCCAAGAGACCCAGTACTTC. Amino acids: CASSNGRSQETQYF.

In nucleotides, the CDR3 is TGTGCCAGCACCTACTCCGGGGGACGCAATTCACCCCTCCACTTT. This translates into CASTYSGGRNSPLHF. The chain employs TRBV11-2 and TRBJ1-6; D possibly corresponds to TRBD1 (5 bases). This CDR3 region has 15 residues. Germline V lookup: CDR1 SGHAT, CDR2 FQNNGV. The V and J ends lost 7 bases and 7 bases respectively, with 17 bases between them.

The V gene is TRBV6-6, the J gene TRBJ1-2, with D hard to call. The V and J ends lost 2 bases and 0 bases respectively, with 7 bases between them. This CDR3 spans 14 amino acids. The germline CDR1 and CDR2 sequences are MNHNY and SVGAGI (reference sequence). CDR3 sequence: CASSYNGANYGYTF. The CDR3 DNA reads TGTGCCAGCAGTTACAACGGGGCTAACTATGGCTACACCTTC.

The rearrangement uses TRBV4-3 and TRBJ2-1; the match to TRBD2 covers 8 bases. The CDR3 totals 18 residues. CDR1 and CDR2 from the germline V gene are LGHNA and YSLEER. With V trimmed by 2 bases and J by 10 bases, 19 bases remained unmatched. This CDR3 reads CASSQYSPRSGGSNEQFF. CDR3 DNA sequence: TGCGCCAGCAGCCAATATTCGCCGAGGAGCGGGGGTTCTAACGAGCAGTTCTTC.

This chain connects TRBV5-5 to TRBJ1-1; tentatively, D is TRBD1 (6 bases). CDR3 length: 12 amino acids. V dropped 1 base and J dropped 10 bases, with 11 bases sitting between them. The germline gives CDR1 SGHKS, CDR2 YYEKEE (reference sequence). CDR3 region: CASSLTGRGAFF. In DNA, the CDR3 is TGTGCCAGCAGCTTGACAGGGCGGGGAGCTTTCTTT. Drawing the rest from reference TRBV5-5 and TRBJ1-1, the complete variable domain is DAGVTQSPTHLIKTRGQQVTLRCSPISGHKSVSWYQQVLGQGPQFIFQYYEKEERGRGNFPDRFSARQFPNYSSELNVNALLLGDSALYLCASSLTGRGAFFGQGTRLTVV.

This chain uses TRBV5-1 with TRBJ2-7, with D perhaps TRBD1 or TRBD2 (5 bases each). Trimming shortened V by 0 bases and J by 0 bases, and 13 bases separated the two germline ends. Germline CDR1 and CDR2: SGHRS and YFSETQ. This CDR3 has 16 residues. Written as DNA, the CDR3 is TGCGCCAGCAGCTTGGGGGGACCCATGCTCTCCTACGAGCAGTACTTC. Amino acid sequence: CASSLGGPMLSYEQYF.

The chain couples TRBV5-1 to TRBJ1-1; maybe TRBD1 (6 bases). There are 15 residues in the CDR3. V was trimmed by 4 bases and J by 0 bases, leaving 13 bases between them. Germline V gene sequence: CDR1 SGHRS, CDR2 YFSETQ. The CDR3 protein is CASSDGQSMNTEAFF. CDR3 nucleotides: TGCGCCAGCAGCGACGGACAGTCCATGAACACTGAAGCTTTCTTT. Filled out from reference TRBV5-1 and TRBJ1-1, the complete variable domain reads KAGVTQTPRYLIKTRGQQVTLSCSPISGHRSVSWYQQTPGQGLQFLFEYFSETQRNKGNFPGRFSGRQFSNSRSEMNVSTLELGDSALYLCASSDGQSMNTEAFFGQGTRLTVV.